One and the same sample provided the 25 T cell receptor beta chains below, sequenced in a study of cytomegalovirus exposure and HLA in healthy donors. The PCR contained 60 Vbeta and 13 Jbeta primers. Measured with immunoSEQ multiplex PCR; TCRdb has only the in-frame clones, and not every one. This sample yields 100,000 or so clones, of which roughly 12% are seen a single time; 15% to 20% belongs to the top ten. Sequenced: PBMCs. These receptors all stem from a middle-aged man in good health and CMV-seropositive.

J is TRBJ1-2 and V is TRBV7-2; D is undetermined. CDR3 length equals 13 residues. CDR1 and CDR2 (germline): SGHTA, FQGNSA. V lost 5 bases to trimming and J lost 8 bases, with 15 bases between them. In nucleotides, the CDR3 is TGTGCCAGCAGCGAGGTCACGGGGAGCGGCTACACCTTC. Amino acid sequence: CASSEVTGSGYTF.

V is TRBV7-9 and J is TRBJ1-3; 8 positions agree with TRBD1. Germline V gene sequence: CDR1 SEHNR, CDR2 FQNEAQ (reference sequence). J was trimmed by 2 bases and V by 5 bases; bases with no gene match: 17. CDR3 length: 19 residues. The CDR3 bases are TGTGCCAGCAGCGGACCGGACAGGGAAGAGTTAGGAGCTGGAAACACCATATATTTT. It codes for CASSGPDREELGAGNTIYF.

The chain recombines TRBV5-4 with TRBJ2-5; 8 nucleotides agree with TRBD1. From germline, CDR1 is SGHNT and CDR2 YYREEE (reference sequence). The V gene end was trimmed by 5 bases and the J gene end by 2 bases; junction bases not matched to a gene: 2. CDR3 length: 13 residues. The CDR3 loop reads CASRRQGQETQYF. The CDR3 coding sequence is TGTGCCAGCAGGAGACAGGGGCAAGAGACCCAGTACTTC.

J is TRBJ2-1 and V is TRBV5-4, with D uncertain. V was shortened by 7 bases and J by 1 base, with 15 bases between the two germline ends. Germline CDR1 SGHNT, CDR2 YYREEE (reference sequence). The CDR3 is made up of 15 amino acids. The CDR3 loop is CASAEEPDSYNEQFF. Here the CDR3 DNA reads TGTGCCAGCGCTGAGGAACCGGATTCCTACAATGAGCAGTTCTTC.

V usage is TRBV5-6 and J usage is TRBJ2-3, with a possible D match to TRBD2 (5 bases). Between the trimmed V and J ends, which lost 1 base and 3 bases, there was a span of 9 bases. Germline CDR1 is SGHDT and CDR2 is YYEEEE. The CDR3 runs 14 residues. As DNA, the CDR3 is TGTGCCAGCAGCTTGTCGGGATTAACAGATACGCAGTATTTT. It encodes CASSLSGLTDTQYF.

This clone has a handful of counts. CDR3 nucleotide sequence: TGTGCCAGTAGGGGACAGGGGACGGCCGGGGAGCTGTTTTTT. Its protein is CASRGQGTAGELFF. V gene TRBV19 combines with J gene TRBJ2-2; TRBD1 agrees at 10 bases. Germline assignment: CDR1 LNHDA and CDR2 SQIVND (reference sequence). The CDR3 loop spans 14 amino acids. J was trimmed by 6 bases and V by 6 bases; bases with no gene match: 4. Full variable domain (rest looked up from reference TRBV19 and TRBJ2-2): DGGITQSPKYLFRKEGQNVTLSCEQNLNHDAMYWYRQDPGQGLRLIYYSQIVNDFQKGDIAEGYSVSREKKESFPLTVTSAQKNPTAFYLCASRGQGTAGELFFGEGSRLTVL.

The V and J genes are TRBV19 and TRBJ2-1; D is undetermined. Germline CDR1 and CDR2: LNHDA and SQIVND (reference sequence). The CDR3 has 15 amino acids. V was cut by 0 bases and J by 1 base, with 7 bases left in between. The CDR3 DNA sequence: TGTGCCAGTAGTATAGAGCCCTATTCCTACAATGAGCAGTTCTTC. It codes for CASSIEPYSYNEQFF.

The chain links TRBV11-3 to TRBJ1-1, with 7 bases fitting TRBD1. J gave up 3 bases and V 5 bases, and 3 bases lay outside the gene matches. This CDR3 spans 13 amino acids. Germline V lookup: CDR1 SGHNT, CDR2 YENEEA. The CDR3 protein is CASSRGRDTEAFF. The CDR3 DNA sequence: TGTGCCAGCAGCAGGGGGCGCGACACTGAAGCTTTCTTT.

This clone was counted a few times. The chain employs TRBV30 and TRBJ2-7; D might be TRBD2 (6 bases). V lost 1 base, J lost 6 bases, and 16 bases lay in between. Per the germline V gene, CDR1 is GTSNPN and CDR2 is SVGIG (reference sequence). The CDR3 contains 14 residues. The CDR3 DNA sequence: TGTGCCTGGAGTGAGGCGGGACCAGGGCTCGAGCAGTACTTC. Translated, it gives CAWSEAGPGLEQYF.

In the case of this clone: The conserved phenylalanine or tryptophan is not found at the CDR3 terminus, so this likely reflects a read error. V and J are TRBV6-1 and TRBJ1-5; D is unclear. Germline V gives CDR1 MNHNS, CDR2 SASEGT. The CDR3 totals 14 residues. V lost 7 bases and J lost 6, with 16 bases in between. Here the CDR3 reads CASTPPGGIQPQHL. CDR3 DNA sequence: TGTGCCAGCACCCCCCCGGGAGGGATTCAGCCCCAGCATTTG.

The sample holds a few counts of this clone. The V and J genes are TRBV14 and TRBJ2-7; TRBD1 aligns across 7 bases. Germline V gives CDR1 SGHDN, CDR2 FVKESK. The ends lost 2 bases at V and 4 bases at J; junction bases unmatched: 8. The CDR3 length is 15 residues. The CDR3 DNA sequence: TGTGCCAGCAGCCAATGGCGACAGGGTCATTACGAGCAGTACTTC. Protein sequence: CASSQWRQGHYEQYF.

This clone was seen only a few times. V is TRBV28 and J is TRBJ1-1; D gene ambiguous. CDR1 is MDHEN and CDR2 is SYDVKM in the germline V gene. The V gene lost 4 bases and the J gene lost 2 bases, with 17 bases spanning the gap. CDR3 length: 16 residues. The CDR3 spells CASSWSPRSRNTEAFF. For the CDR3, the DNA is TGTGCCAGCAGTTGGTCCCCCCGGAGTCGAAACACTGAAGCTTTCTTT.

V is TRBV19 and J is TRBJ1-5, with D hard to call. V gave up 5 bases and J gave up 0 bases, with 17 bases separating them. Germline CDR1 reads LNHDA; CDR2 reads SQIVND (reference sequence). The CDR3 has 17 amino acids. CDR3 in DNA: TGTGCCAGTAGTCCCCGTGGTAGTACGTATAGCAATCAGCCCCAGCATTTT. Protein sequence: CASSPRGSTYSNQPQHF.

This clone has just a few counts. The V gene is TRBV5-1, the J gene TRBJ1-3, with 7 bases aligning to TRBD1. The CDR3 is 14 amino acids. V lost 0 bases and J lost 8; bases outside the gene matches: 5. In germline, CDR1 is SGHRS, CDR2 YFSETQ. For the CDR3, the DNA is TGCGCCAGCAGCTTGGCAGGGGGGCAGGACACCATATATTTT. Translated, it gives CASSLAGGQDTIYF.

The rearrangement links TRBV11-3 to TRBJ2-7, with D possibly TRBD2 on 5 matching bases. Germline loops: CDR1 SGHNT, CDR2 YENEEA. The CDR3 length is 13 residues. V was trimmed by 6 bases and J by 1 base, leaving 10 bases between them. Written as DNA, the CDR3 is TGTGCCAGCAGTAAACCGGGATCCTACGAGCAGTACTTC. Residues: CASSKPGSYEQYF. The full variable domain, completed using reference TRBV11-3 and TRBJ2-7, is EAGVVQSPRYKIIEKKQPVAFWCNPISGHNTLYWYLQNLGQGPELLIRYENEEAVDDSQLPKDRFSAERLKGVDSTLKIQPAELGDSAVYLCASSKPGSYEQYFGPGTRLTVT.

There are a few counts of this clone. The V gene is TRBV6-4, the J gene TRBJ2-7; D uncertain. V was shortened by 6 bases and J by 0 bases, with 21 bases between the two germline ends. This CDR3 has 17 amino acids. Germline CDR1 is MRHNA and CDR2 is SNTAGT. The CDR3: CASREGVLRWSSYEQYF. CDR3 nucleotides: TGTGCCAGCAGGGAAGGAGTATTGCGGTGGAGCTCCTACGAGCAGTACTTC.

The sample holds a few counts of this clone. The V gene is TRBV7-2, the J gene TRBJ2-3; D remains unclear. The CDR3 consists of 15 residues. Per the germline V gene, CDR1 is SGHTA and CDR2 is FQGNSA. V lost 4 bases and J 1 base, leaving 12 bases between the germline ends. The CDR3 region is CASSSSYLRTDTQYF. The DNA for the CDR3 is TGTGCCAGCAGCTCCTCTTATCTCCGCACAGATACGCAGTATTTT.

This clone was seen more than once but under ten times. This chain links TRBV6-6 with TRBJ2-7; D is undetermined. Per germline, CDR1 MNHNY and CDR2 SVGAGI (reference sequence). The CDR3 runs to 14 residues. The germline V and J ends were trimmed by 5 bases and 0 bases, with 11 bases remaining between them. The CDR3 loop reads CASSAASSSYEQYF. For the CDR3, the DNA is TGTGCCAGCAGTGCCGCGTCGAGCTCCTACGAGCAGTACTTC.

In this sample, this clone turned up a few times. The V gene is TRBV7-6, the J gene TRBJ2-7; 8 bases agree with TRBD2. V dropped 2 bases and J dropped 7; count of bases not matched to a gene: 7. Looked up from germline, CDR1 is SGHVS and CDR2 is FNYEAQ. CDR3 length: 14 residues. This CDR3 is CASSLHLAGFEQYF. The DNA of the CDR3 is TGTGCCAGCAGCTTACACCTAGCGGGCTTTGAGCAGTACTTC.

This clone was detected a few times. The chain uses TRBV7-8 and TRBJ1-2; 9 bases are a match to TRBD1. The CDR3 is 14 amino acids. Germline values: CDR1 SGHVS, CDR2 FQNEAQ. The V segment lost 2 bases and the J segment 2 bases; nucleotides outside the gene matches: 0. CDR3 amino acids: CASSLTGGNYGYTF. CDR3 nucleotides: TGTGCCAGCAGCTTAACAGGGGGCAACTATGGCTACACCTTC.

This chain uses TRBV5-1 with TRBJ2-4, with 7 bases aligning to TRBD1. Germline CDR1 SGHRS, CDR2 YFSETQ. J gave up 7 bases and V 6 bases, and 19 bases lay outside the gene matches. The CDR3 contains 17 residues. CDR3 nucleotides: TGCGCCAGCAACAGCGACACAGGGGCCATTCAACCGAACATTCAGTACTTC. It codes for CASNSDTGAIQPNIQYF.

For the CDR3, the DNA is TGCGCCAGCAGCTTGGGGTTTTACAGGGGGTCGAGCAATCAGCCCCAGCATTTT. The encoded protein is CASSLGFYRGSSNQPQHF. The chain couples TRBV5-1 to TRBJ1-5; 8 nucleotides line up with TRBD1. The V gene's germline CDR1 is SGHRS and CDR2 YFSETQ. CDR3 size: 18 residues. V lost 0 bases, J lost 1 base, and 9 bases stayed unmatched. The entire variable domain, with the rest obtained from reference TRBV5-1 and TRBJ1-5, is as follows: KAGVTQTPRYLIKTRGQQVTLSCSPISGHRSVSWYQQTPGQGLQFLFEYFSETQRNKGNFPGRFSGRQFSNSRSEMNVSTLELGDSALYLCASSLGFYRGSSNQPQHFGDGTRLSIL.

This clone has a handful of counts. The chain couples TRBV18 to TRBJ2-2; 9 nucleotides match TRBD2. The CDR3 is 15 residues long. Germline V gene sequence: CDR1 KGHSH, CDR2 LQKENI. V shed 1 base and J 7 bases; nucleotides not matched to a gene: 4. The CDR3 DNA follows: TGTGCCAGCTCACCACTAGCGGGAGAGATCGGGGAGCTGTTTTTT. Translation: CASSPLAGEIGELFF.

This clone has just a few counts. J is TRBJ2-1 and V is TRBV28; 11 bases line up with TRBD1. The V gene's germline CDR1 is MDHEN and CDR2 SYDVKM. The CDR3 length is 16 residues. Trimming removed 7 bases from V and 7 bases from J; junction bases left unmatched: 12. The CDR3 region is CASTPLGTGGKNEQFF. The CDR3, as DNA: TGTGCCAGCACACCCCTAGGGACAGGGGGTAAAAATGAGCAGTTCTTC.

The CDR3 spells CATSRQGGYEQFF. The CDR3 DNA is TGTGCCACCAGCAGACAGGGGGGTTATGAGCAGTTCTTC. V usage is TRBV15 and J usage is TRBJ2-1; TRBD1 might be the D (7 bases). The CDR3 has 13 residues. V lost 2 bases to trimming and J lost 8 bases, with 10 bases between them. The germline V gene encodes CDR1 LNHNV and CDR2 YYDKDF (reference sequence).